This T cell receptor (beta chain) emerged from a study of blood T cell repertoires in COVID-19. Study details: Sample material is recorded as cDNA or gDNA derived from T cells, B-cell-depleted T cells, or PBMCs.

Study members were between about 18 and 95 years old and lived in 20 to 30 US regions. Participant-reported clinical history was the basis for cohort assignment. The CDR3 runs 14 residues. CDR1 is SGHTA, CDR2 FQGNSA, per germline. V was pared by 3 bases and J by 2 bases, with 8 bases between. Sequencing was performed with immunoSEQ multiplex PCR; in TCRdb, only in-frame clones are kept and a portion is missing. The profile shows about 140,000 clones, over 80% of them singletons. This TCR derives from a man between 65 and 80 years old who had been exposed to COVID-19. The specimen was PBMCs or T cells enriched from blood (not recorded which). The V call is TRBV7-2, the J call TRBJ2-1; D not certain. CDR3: CASSLGYAYNEQFF. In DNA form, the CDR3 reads TGTGCCAGCAGCTTGGGCTATGCCTACAATGAGCAGTTCTTC.